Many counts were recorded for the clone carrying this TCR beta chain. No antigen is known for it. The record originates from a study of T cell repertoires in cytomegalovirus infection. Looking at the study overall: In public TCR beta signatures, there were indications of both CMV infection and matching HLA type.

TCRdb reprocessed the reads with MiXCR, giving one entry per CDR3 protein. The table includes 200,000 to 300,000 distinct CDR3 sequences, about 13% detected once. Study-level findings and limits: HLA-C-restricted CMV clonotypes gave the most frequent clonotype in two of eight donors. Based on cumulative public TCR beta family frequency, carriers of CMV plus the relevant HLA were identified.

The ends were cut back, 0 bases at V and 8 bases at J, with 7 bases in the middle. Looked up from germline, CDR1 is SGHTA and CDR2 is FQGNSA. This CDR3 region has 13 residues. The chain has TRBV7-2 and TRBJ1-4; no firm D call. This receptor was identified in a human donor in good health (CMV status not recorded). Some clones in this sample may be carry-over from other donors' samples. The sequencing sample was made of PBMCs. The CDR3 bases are TGTGCCAGCAGCTTAGCGCTCCAGGAAAAACTGTTTTTT. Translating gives CASSLALQEKLFF.